Shown below are 14 T cell receptor beta chains from a single sample sequenced in a study of blood T cell repertoires in COVID-19. Profiled with immunoSEQ multiplex PCR; TCRdb holds only in-frame clones, not every one. The sample consists of 200,000 to 300,000 clones, 83% of them appearing once. Specimen: peripheral blood. Every receptor here comes from a human donor in a cohort sampled during active COVID-19.

The chain carries TRBV18 and TRBJ2-6, with 7 bases identical to TRBD1. This CDR3 comprises 16 residues. CDR1 and CDR2 (germline): KGHSH, LQKENI. V was pared by 4 bases and J by 0 bases, with 3 bases of the junction left unmatched. For the CDR3, the DNA is TGTGCCAGCTCACAAAGACAGGGCTCTGGGGCCAACGTCCTGACTTTC. Protein product: CASSQRQGSGANVLTF.

The chain has TRBV28 and TRBJ1-2; 9 nucleotides line up with TRBD1. V dropped 5 bases and J dropped 5; count of bases not matched to a gene: 9. Germline assignment: CDR1 MDHEN and CDR2 SYDVKM. The CDR3 spans 15 residues. The DNA for the CDR3 is TGTGCCAGCAGTAATCCGGGACAGGGAGGTTATGGCTACACCTTC. Its protein product is CASSNPGQGGYGYTF.

The chain joins TRBV4-2 to TRBJ1-1, with D unresolved. The CDR3 consists of 15 residues. V lost 1 base, J lost 0 bases, and 9 bases lay in between. Germline CDR1 reads LGHNA; CDR2 reads YNFKEQ. DNA for the CDR3: TGTGCCAGCAGCCAAGGTAGCCCCATGAACACTGAAGCTTTCTTT. Protein: CASSQGSPMNTEAFF.

The rearrangement joins TRBV14 to TRBJ2-1, with D perhaps matching TRBD2 (6 bases). Germline loops: CDR1 SGHDN, CDR2 FVKESK. V gave up 4 bases and J gave up 6 bases, with 25 bases separating them. CDR3 size: 18 residues. Written as DNA, the CDR3 is TGTGCCAGCAGCCTTGCCCCGTTGGGACTTTCTCTAAGCAATGAGCAGTTCTTC. Protein product: CASSLAPLGLSLSNEQFF.

This clone was seen just once. The chain combines TRBV6-5 with TRBJ1-6; TRBD1 might be the D (5 bases). V dropped 6 bases and J dropped 7 bases, with 16 bases sitting between them. The CDR3 has 15 residues. Germline-derived CDR1 and CDR2 are MNHEY and SVGAGI. Here the CDR3 DNA reads TGTGCCAGCAGGGATCCGGGACTCGTAAATTCACCCCTCCACTTT. It is translated as CASRDPGLVNSPLHF.

DNA for the CDR3: TGTGCCAGCAGAACTTTAGCACAGGGGGCGGGGGAGCAGTTCTTC. Its translation is CASRTLAQGAGEQFF. V usage is TRBV6-5 and J usage is TRBJ2-1, with 9 bases that match TRBD1. This CDR3 comprises 15 residues. CDR1 is MNHEY and CDR2 is SVGAGI in the germline V gene. After removal of 6 bases from V and 10 bases from J, the junction contained 13 bases not matched to a gene.

The rearrangement uses TRBV5-4 and TRBJ2-3; 10 bases match TRBD2. Trimming cost V 6 bases and J 2 bases; bases outside gene matches: 6. CDR1 SGHNT and CDR2 YYREEE come from the germline V gene (reference sequence). The CDR3 totals 15 residues. In DNA, the CDR3 is TGTGCCAGCATTCAAGCGGGAGGGCCCACAGATACGCAGTATTTT. Translating gives CASIQAGGPTDTQYF.

In its sample, this clone was seen once. This chain links TRBV7-9 with TRBJ1-5, with TRBD1 matching over 9 bases. V lost 3 bases to trimming and J lost 3 bases; unmatched junction nucleotides: 6. The CDR3 has 16 residues. The germline gives CDR1 SEHNR, CDR2 FQNEAQ (reference sequence). The chain's CDR3 is CASSLGTGKFNQPQHF. CDR3 bases: TGTGCCAGCAGCTTGGGGACAGGGAAGTTCAATCAGCCCCAGCATTTT.

This chain uses TRBV21-1 with TRBJ2-2; no DNA check was done on the table's D call, TRBD2. TRBV21-1 is termed a pseudogene. CDR3 length: 18 residues. CDR3 nucleotide sequence: TGTGCCAGCAGCAAAGTACCTGTCAGGGACTGGGACACCGGGGAGCTGTTTTTT. Translating it yields CASSKVPVRDWDTGELFF.

V is TRBV6-6 and J is TRBJ1-3, with 7 bases aligning to TRBD1. With 2 bases clipped from V and 2 bases from J, the junction kept 6 bases outside the gene matches. In germline, CDR1 is MNHNY, CDR2 SVGAGI (reference sequence). This CDR3 comprises 16 residues. CDR3 nucleotides: TGTGCCAGCAGTTACACCGAGACAGGGACTGGAAACACCATATATTTT. Its protein product is CASSYTETGTGNTIYF.

A single count supports this clone. The V call is TRBV30, the J call TRBJ2-6; weak D call: TRBD2 (5 bases). There are 16 residues in the CDR3. Germline CDR1 GTSNPN, CDR2 SVGIG (reference sequence). Trimming took off 5 bases at V and 0 bases at J, with 14 bases between the two ends. Written as DNA, the CDR3 is TGTGCCTGGGGCGGGTGGCTAAGCTCTGGGGCCAACGTCCTGACTTTC. The encoded protein is CAWGGWLSSGANVLTF.

The chain joins TRBV5-1 to TRBJ2-5; D remains ambiguous. The length of the CDR3 is 12 residues. Trimming pared 2 bases from V and 5 bases from J, leaving 7 bases between. The germline gives CDR1 SGHRS, CDR2 YFSETQ. The DNA for the CDR3 is TGCGCCAGCAGCTTTGAACGGGAGACCCAGTACTTC. Its translation is CASSFERETQYF.

This clone has a handful of counts. This chain links TRBV5-6 with TRBJ1-1; 7 bases line up with TRBD1. The CDR3 contains 14 residues. J was trimmed by 5 bases and V by 4 bases; bases with no gene match: 8. Germline assignment: CDR1 SGHDT and CDR2 YYEEEE. This CDR3 reads CASSMTGTGTEAFF. The CDR3 region has the DNA TGTGCCAGCAGCATGACAGGGACGGGGACTGAAGCTTTCTTT.

The chain uses TRBV2 and TRBJ2-1, with 11 bases fitting TRBD1. CDR3 size: 15 residues. V was pared by 5 bases and J by 2 bases, with 2 bases of the junction left unmatched. CDR1 is SNHLY and CDR2 is FYNNEI in the germline V gene. CDR3 DNA sequence: TGTGCCAGCAGTTCGGACAGGGGGCCCTACAATGAGCAGTTCTTC. The encoded protein is CASSSDRGPYNEQFF.